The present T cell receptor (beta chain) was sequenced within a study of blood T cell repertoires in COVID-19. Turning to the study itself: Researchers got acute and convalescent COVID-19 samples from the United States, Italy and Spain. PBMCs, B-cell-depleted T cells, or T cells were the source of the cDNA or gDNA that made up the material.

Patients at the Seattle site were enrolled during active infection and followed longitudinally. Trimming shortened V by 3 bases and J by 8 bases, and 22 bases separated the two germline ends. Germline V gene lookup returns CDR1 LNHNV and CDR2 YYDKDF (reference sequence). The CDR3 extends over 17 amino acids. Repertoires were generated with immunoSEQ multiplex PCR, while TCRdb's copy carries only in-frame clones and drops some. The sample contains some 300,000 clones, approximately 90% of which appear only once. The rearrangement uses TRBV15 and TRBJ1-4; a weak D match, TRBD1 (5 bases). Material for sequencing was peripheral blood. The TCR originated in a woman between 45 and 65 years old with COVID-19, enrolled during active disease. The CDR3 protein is CATSRRGSVKEGEKLFF. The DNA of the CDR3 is TGTGCCACCAGCAGGAGAGGGTCCGTAAAGGAGGGGGAAAAACTGTTTTTT.